This entry lists 27 T cell receptor beta chains sequenced from one sample in a study of Graves' ophthalmopathy and Graves' hyperthyroidism. The study amplified TCR beta CDR3 regions using RNA transcripts. First-round RT-PCR used HTBI primers; second-round multiplex PCR followed. MiXCR was run by TCRdb on the multiplex PCR reads, yielding one entry per CDR3 protein. The data hold roughly 500,000 distinct CDR3 sequences, with approximately 14% observed a single time. Sequenced input: blood. These receptor sequences come from a woman in her twenties or thirties with Graves' ophthalmopathy.

This clonotype was counted between two and nine times. This rearrangement joins TRBV5-5 to TRBJ1-5; 7 bases agree with TRBD1. Trimming took 0 bases from V and 5 from J; bases not matched to a gene: 5. Germline lookup yields CDR1 SGHKS and CDR2 YYEKEE (reference sequence). This CDR3 region has 15 residues. The CDR3 spells CASSLGRDRYQPQHF. The CDR3 DNA sequence: TGTGCCAGCAGCTTGGGTCGGGACAGATATCAGCCCCAGCATTTT.

This clonotype was counted at least ten times. The rearrangement joins TRBV6-1 to TRBJ1-5, with D maybe TRBD1 (5 bases). The ends were cut back, 2 bases at V and 0 bases at J, with 8 bases in the middle. From germline, CDR1 is MNHNS and CDR2 SASEGT. The CDR3 contains 15 residues. CDR3 nucleotides: TGTGCCAGCAGTGAATGGGGGGATAGCAATCAGCCCCAGCATTTT. Its protein is CASSEWGDSNQPQHF.

This clonotype came up once. This chain joins TRBV2 and TRBJ1-5, with a tentative D call TRBD1 (5 bases). The V gene lost 7 bases and the J gene lost 1 base, with 11 bases spanning the gap. CDR1 is SNHLY and CDR2 is FYNNEI in the germline V gene. The CDR3 is 14 amino acids. CDR3 protein: CASTGTVSNQPQHF. The CDR3 nucleotides are TGTGCCAGCACTGGGACGGTGAGCAATCAGCCCCAGCATTTT.

This clonotype was seen only a few times. The chain employs TRBV19 and TRBJ1-2, with TRBD1 matching 10 bases. The CDR3 sequence is 18 residues long. Per germline, CDR1 LNHDA and CDR2 SQIVND (reference sequence). With 4 bases clipped from V and 0 bases from J, the junction kept 11 bases outside the gene matches. The CDR3, as DNA: TGTGCCAGTAGTACCTTCCGGGACAGGGGATCCTCTAACTATGGCTACACCTTC. Residues: CASSTFRDRGSSNYGYTF.

This clonotype was observed many times. The genes are TRBV6-2 or TRBV6-3 and TRBJ2-5; 9 bases map to TRBD2. Unmatched junction bases numbered 7, after V lost 2 bases and J lost 6 bases. The CDR3 is 15 amino acids. CDR1 and CDR2 (germline): MNHEY, SVGEGT. This CDR3 is CASSYGASGTKTQYF. DNA for the CDR3: TGTGCCAGCAGTTACGGGGCTAGCGGGACGAAGACCCAGTACTTC.

The sample holds many counts of this clonotype. J is TRBJ1-1 and V is TRBV6-2 or TRBV6-3, with a possible D match to TRBD1 (6 bases). This CDR3 is built from 16 residues. Germline assignment: CDR1 MNHEY and CDR2 SVGEGT. The V end was cut by 2 bases, the J end by 1 base, with 14 bases between. CDR3 amino acids: CASSYPGDTWNTEAFF. The CDR3 DNA follows: TGTGCCAGCAGTTACCCCGGGGACACCTGGAACACTGAAGCTTTCTTT.

There are a few counts of this clonotype. Being one base from a much bigger clone, this may be a read error. The V gene is TRBV5-1, the J gene TRBJ1-1; D is uncertain. CDR1 and CDR2 from the germline V gene are SGHRS and YFSETQ. The CDR3 has 14 residues. V was shortened by 7 bases and J by 0 bases, with 13 bases between the two germline ends. Here the CDR3 DNA reads TGCGCCAGCGGCCCTAGGGTCATGAACACTGAAGCTTTCTTT. Its translation is CASGPRVMNTEAFF.

This clonotype was seen many times. This chain links TRBV6-1 with TRBJ1-5, with D perhaps matching TRBD1 (5 bases). Germline V CDR1 and CDR2: MNHNS, SASEGT. V dropped 5 bases and J dropped 3 bases, with 8 bases sitting between them. The CDR3 consists of 13 residues. The CDR3 sequence: CASSRGFNQPQHF. CDR3 nucleotides: TGTGCCAGCAGTCGGGGGTTCAATCAGCCCCAGCATTTT.

This clonotype was observed many times. This chain connects TRBV6-5 to TRBJ1-5; TRBD1 matches 7 bases. The CDR3 is 14 residues long. J was trimmed by 4 bases and V by 4 bases; bases with no gene match: 4. The germline gives CDR1 MNHEY, CDR2 SVGAGI. This CDR3 is CASSWEQGNQPQHF. The CDR3 bases are TGTGCCAGCAGTTGGGAACAGGGGAATCAGCCCCAGCATTTT.

This clonotype was observed many times. The V call is TRBV27, the J call TRBJ2-2, with 7 bases matching TRBD1. The germline gives CDR1 MNHEY, CDR2 SMNVEV (reference sequence). The CDR3 loop spans 13 amino acids. V was pared by 5 bases and J by 3 bases, with 0 bases of the junction left unmatched. This CDR3 reads CASSTGDTGELFF. CDR3 bases: TGTGCCAGCAGTACAGGGGACACCGGGGAGCTGTTTTTT.

The chain couples TRBV12-3 or TRBV12-4 to TRBJ2-5; TRBD1 is a possible D gene (5 bases). Trimming stripped 5 bases from V and 5 bases from J, with 12 bases between. The CDR3 totals 13 residues. The CDR3 nucleotides are TGTGCCAGCAGTATAAGGGGTGAGGAGACCCAGTACTTC. Its translation is CASSIRGEETQYF.

The V and J genes are TRBV28 and TRBJ2-2; 8 bases align to TRBD1. V gave up 8 bases and J gave up 0 bases; unmatched junction bases: 2. Germline V lookup: CDR1 MDHEN, CDR2 SYDVKM. The CDR3 totals 14 residues. The CDR3 region is CASWDRTNTGELFF. The CDR3, as DNA: TGTGCCAGCTGGGACAGGACGAACACCGGGGAGCTGTTTTTT.

This clonotype was seen ten or more times. The rearrangement links TRBV12-3 or TRBV12-4 to TRBJ2-2, with D tentatively TRBD2 (6 bases). The V end was cut by 7 bases, the J end by 0 bases, with 15 bases between. The CDR3 runs 16 residues. CDR3 in amino acids: CASNRLGVTNTGELFF. CDR3 DNA sequence: TGTGCCAGCAACCGACTAGGGGTAACGAACACCGGGGAGCTGTTTTTT.

This clonotype has ten or more counts. The V call is TRBV12-3 or TRBV12-4, the J call TRBJ1-1, with 9 bases aligning to TRBD1. J was trimmed by 12 bases and V by 6 bases; bases with no gene match: 8. CDR3 length: 12 residues. CDR3 loop: CASSTRDRVTFF. DNA for the CDR3: TGTGCCAGCAGCACCCGGGACAGGGTGACTTTCTTT.

This clonotype came up many times. V and J are TRBV30 and TRBJ1-2; 8 bases fit TRBD1. Trimming cost V 5 bases and J 7 bases; bases outside gene matches: 12. The CDR3 runs 14 residues. CDR1 and CDR2 (germline): GTSNPN, SVGIG (reference sequence). In nucleotides, the CDR3 is TGTGCCTGGGGACACAAACCAGGGGGCCTTGGCTACACCTTC. Residues: CAWGHKPGGLGYTF.

This clonotype has at least ten counts. The genes are TRBV27 and TRBJ2-7; D is unresolved. Germline V CDR1 and CDR2: MNHEY, SMNVEV (reference sequence). V lost 6 bases and J lost 7, with 7 bases in between. The CDR3 extends over 10 amino acids. CDR3 region: CASRGVEQYF. In DNA form, the CDR3 reads TGTGCCAGCAGGGGTGTAGAGCAGTACTTC.

This clonotype was seen repeatedly, ten times or more. The chain employs TRBV6-1 and TRBJ2-7, with D maybe TRBD2 (7 bases). Trimming removed 3 bases at V and 4 bases at J, with 10 bases between. The CDR3 covers 13 residues. Per germline, CDR1 MNHNS and CDR2 SASEGT. In DNA form, the CDR3 reads TGTGCCAGCAGTGACGGGGGGCCTTACGAGCAGTACTTC. This translates into CASSDGGPYEQYF.

A note on this clonotype: Just one base apart from a much larger clone, this may be a read error. V usage is TRBV14 and J usage is TRBJ1-2, with unresolved D. The CDR3 extends over 16 amino acids. Germline V gene sequence: CDR1 SGHDN, CDR2 FVKESK. The CDR3 DNA follows: TGTGCCAGCAGCCCGTTGGGAGGAGTCTCTAACTATGGCTTCACCTTC. Translated: CASSPLGGVSNYGFTF.

The sample holds many counts of this clonotype. This rearrangement joins TRBV15 to TRBJ2-5, with a possible D match to TRBD2 (5 bases). The CDR3 sequence is 13 residues long. Trimming cost V 3 bases and J 2 bases, with 7 bases left between them. Looked up from germline, CDR1 is LNHNV and CDR2 is YYDKDF (reference sequence). The CDR3 protein is CATSSTGQETQYF. In DNA, the CDR3 is TGTGCCACCAGCAGTACGGGACAAGAGACCCAGTACTTC.

The chain joins TRBV11-2 to TRBJ2-5, with 9 positions matching TRBD2. The CDR3 is 16 amino acids. CDR1 SGHAT and CDR2 FQNNGV come from the germline V gene. Trimming removed 2 bases from V and 5 bases from J; junction bases left unmatched: 9. The CDR3 DNA reads TGTGCCAGCAGCTTATCCTTGGCTAGCGGGGTGGAGACCCAGTACTTC. This codes for CASSLSLASGVETQYF.

In regard to this clonotype: A read error may produce the germline difference seen at one junction end. The genes are TRBV28 and TRBJ2-4; D gene ambiguous. CDR3 length: 16 amino acids. CDR1 and CDR2 (germline): MDHEN, SYDVKM. The CDR3 loop is CASSFSAELAKNIKYF. For the CDR3, the DNA is TGTGCCAGCAGTTTTTCGGCGGAGTTAGCCAAAAACATTAAGTACTTC.

This clonotype was counted at least ten times. The chain has TRBV7-3 and TRBJ1-2; possible D gene TRBD1, 6 bases. Per germline, CDR1 SGHTA and CDR2 FQGTGA. The CDR3 loop spans 13 amino acids. V was cut by 6 bases and J by 2 bases, with 10 bases left in between. The CDR3 loop reads CASRKDRNYGYTF. DNA of the CDR3: TGTGCCAGCAGGAAAGACAGGAACTATGGCTACACCTTC. The whole variable domain, remainder taken from reference TRBV7-3 and TRBJ1-2, is GAGVSQTPSNKVTEKGKYVELRCDPISGHTALYWYRQSLGQGPEFLIYFQGTGAADDSGLPNDRFFAVRPEGSVSTLKIQRTERGDSAVYLCASRKDRNYGYTFGSGTRLTVV.

This clonotype has at least ten counts. The CDR3 here is CASSFQRSSYEQYF. As DNA, the CDR3 is TGTGCCAGCAGTTTCCAGCGGAGCTCCTACGAGCAGTACTTC. V and J are TRBV28 and TRBJ2-7; a possible D gene is TRBD2 (5 bases). This CDR3 comprises 14 residues. Trimming pared 3 bases from V and 0 bases from J, leaving 9 bases between. Looked up from germline, CDR1 is MDHEN and CDR2 is SYDVKM.

V and J are TRBV29-1 and TRBJ2-2; D may correspond to TRBD1 or TRBD2 (5 bases each). CDR1 and CDR2 (germline): SQVTM, ANQGSEA. The CDR3 loop spans 13 amino acids. Trimming pared 5 bases from V and 5 bases from J, leaving 12 bases between. This CDR3 is CSVLRGLTGELFF. The DNA of the CDR3 is TGCAGCGTTCTTCGGGGCCTTACCGGGGAGCTGTTTTTT.

This clonotype was seen more than once but under ten times. The rearrangement joins TRBV7-2 to TRBJ2-5; D possibly matches TRBD1 or TRBD2 (5 bases each). Between the trimmed V and J ends, which lost 1 base and 4 bases, there was a span of 13 bases. This CDR3 is built from 15 residues. Looked up from germline, CDR1 is SGHTA and CDR2 is FQGNSA. The CDR3 nucleotides read TGTGCCAGCAGCTTAGGTGGGGGTTCTTCAGAGACCCAGTACTTC. It is translated as CASSLGGGSSETQYF.

This clonotype was recorded many times. V is TRBV2 and J is TRBJ2-7; 9 positions match TRBD2. The CDR3 sequence is 16 residues long. With 8 bases clipped from V and 6 bases from J, the junction kept 17 bases outside the gene matches. The germline V gene encodes CDR1 SNHLY and CDR2 FYNNEI. CDR3 loop: CASSPGRGGGALEQYF. DNA for the CDR3: TGTGCCAGCTCCCCAGGTCGAGGCGGGGGGGCCCTCGAGCAGTACTTC.

This clonotype was seen ten or more times. The chain carries TRBV20-1 and TRBJ1-2; TRBD1 aligns across 8 bases. Germline lookup yields CDR1 DFQATT and CDR2 SNEGSKA (reference sequence). After removal of 4 bases from V and 4 bases from J, the junction contained 5 bases not matched to a gene. CDR3 length equals 13 residues. CDR3 in DNA: TGCAGTGCTATAGCTGGGACAGGCTATGGCTACACCTTC. This encodes CSAIAGTGYGYTF.